One and the same sample provided the 7 T cell receptor beta chains below, sequenced in a study of OX40 agonist ivuxolimab in advanced cancers. Library creation used the immunoSEQ multiplex PCR assay. Sourced from immuneACCESS, this table was stored by TCRdb with only in-frame sequences that have V and J called. A share of the clones is absent; for the studies checked, an unresolved V gene accounts for under half, and the remainder has no known explanation. The sample table records tens of thousands of clones; about nine tenths of these occur just once. The ten top clones hold 12% of the sample. This material consisted of CD4+ or CD8+ T cells sorted from blood, taken in a trial of the OX40 agonist ivuxolimab. These receptors came from an adult with an advanced solid tumor such as melanoma, head and neck, liver or kidney cancer.

This clone showed up just once. The rearrangement uses TRBV7-3 and TRBJ2-1; 7 bases line up with TRBD2. Per germline, CDR1 SGHTA and CDR2 FQGTGA. This CDR3 comprises 15 residues. The junction had 7 bases not matched to a gene; V was cut back by 2 bases and J by 6 bases. The CDR3 nucleotides are TGTGCCAGCAGCTTAGGACTAGTAAGAACCAATGAGCAGTTCTTC. This gives the protein CASSLGLVRTNEQFF.

J is TRBJ2-7 and V is TRBV28; 7 bases are shared with TRBD1. There are 18 residues in the CDR3. Looked up from germline, CDR1 is MDHEN and CDR2 is SYDVKM. V lost 6 bases, J lost 6 bases, and 23 bases stayed unmatched. CDR3 sequence: CASSLLGTRGQPPGEQYF. In nucleotides, the CDR3 is TGTGCCAGCAGCTTACTTGGGACACGGGGACAGCCACCGGGCGAGCAGTACTTC.

This clone occurred a few times. The chain joins TRBV6-6 to TRBJ2-7; 7 bases match TRBD1. After removal of 7 bases from V and 3 bases from J, the junction contained 9 bases not matched to a gene. This CDR3 spans 14 amino acids. Germline assignment: CDR1 MNHNY and CDR2 SVGAGI (reference sequence). The CDR3 DNA follows: TGTGCCAGCACTAAAGAGGGACAGATCTACGAGCAGTACTTC. Translating it yields CASTKEGQIYEQYF.

This sequence joins TRBV7-2 and TRBJ1-2, with D uncertain. The CDR3 is made up of 12 amino acids. Germline assignment: CDR1 SGHTA and CDR2 FQGNSA. Between the trimmed V and J ends, which lost 5 bases and 4 bases, there was a span of 8 bases. CDR3 sequence (DNA): TGTGCCAGCAGCCACGAGATCTATGGCTACACCTTC. Amino acids: CASSHEIYGYTF.

The chain carries TRBV5-5 and TRBJ2-5; possible D gene TRBD1, 6 bases. Germline loops: CDR1 SGHKS, CDR2 YYEKEE (reference sequence). V lost 2 bases, J lost 5 bases, and 10 bases lay in between. CDR3 length: 13 residues. CDR3 DNA sequence: TGTGCCAGCAGCTTTCAGGGGTTGGAGACCCAGTACTTC. It yields the protein CASSFQGLETQYF.

Of note for this clone: The sample has other DNA sequences that encode this CDR3 too. This chain joins TRBV7-2 and TRBJ2-7; 9 nucleotides agree with TRBD1. Unmatched junction bases numbered 8, after V lost 1 base and J lost 1 base. The germline gives CDR1 SGHTA, CDR2 FQGNSA. This CDR3 is built from 17 residues. As DNA, the CDR3 is TGTGCCAGCAGCTTAGAACTGGGACAGGGTATTTCCTACGAGCAGTACTTC. Protein product: CASSLELGQGISYEQYF.

The rearrangement joins TRBV9 to TRBJ2-7; 7 bases fit TRBD1. J gave up 2 bases and V 0 bases, and 5 bases lay outside the gene matches. The CDR3 loop spans 15 amino acids. The germline V gene encodes CDR1 SGDLS and CDR2 YYNGEE. In DNA form, the CDR3 reads TGTGCCAGCAGCGTAGGGACAGGAGCCACCTACGAGCAGTACTTC. It specifies CASSVGTGATYEQYF.